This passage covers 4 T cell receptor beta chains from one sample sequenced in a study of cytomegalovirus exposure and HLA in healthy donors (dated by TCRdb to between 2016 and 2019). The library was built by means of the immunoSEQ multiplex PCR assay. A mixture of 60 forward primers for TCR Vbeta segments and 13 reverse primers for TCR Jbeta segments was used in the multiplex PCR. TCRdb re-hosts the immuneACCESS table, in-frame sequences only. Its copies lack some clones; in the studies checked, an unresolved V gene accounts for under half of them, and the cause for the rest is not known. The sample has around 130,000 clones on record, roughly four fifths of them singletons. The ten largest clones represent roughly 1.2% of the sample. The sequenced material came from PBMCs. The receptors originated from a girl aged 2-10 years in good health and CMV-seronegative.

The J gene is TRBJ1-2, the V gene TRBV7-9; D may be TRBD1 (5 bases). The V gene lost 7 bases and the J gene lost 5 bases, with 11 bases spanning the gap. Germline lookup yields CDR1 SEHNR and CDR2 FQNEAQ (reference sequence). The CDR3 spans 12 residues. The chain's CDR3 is CASTPGAYGYTF. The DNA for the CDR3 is TGTGCCAGCACTCCTGGGGCATATGGCTACACCTTC.

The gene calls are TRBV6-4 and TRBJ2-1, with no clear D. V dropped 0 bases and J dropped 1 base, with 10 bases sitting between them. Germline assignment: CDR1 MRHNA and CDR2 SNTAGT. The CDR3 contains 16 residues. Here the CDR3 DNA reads TGTGCCAGCAGTGACTCTGGCCGTATGTCCTACAATGAGCAGTTCTTC. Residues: CASSDSGRMSYNEQFF.

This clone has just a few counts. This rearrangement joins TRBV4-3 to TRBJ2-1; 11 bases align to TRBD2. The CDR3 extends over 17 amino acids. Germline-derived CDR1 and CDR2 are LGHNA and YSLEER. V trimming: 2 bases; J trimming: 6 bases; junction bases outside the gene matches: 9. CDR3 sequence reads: CASSQTMTSGVINEQFF. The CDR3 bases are TGCGCCAGCAGCCAAACGATGACTAGCGGGGTTATCAATGAGCAGTTCTTC.

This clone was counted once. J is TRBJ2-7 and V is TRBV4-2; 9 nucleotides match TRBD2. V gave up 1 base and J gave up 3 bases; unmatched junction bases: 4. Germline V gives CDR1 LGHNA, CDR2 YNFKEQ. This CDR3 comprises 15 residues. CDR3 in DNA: TGTGCCAGCAGCCAAGCTCGGACTAGCGTCTACGAGCAGTACTTC. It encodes CASSQARTSVYEQYF.